Below, 31 T cell receptor beta chains from the same sample are listed, as sequenced in a study of T cell changes during pregnancy in multiple sclerosis. The data were produced by immunoSEQ multiplex PCR, yet TCRdb's version contains in-frame clones alone and is incomplete. The sample comprises 50,000 to 65,000 clones, about nine tenths of which are singletons, and 1% to 1.5% rests with the top ten. This sample comprised peripheral blood, obtained in the second trimester of pregnancy. These receptor sequences come from a female donor with multiple sclerosis, enrolled in a pregnancy study.

CDR3 bases: TGTGCCAGCACCCTAGACAGGGGAGAGACCCAGTACTTC. Amino acids: CASTLDRGETQYF. The V and J genes are TRBV5-4 and TRBJ2-5; 8 nucleotides align to TRBD1. Germline lookup yields CDR1 SGHNT and CDR2 YYREEE (reference sequence). The CDR3 spans 13 residues. Losses at the gene ends were 6 bases for V and 4 bases for J; bases not matched to a gene: 5.

V and J are TRBV29-1 and TRBJ2-5, with TRBD2 matching over 8 bases. Germline assignment: CDR1 SQVTM and CDR2 ANQGSEA. Trimming removed 1 base from V and 5 bases from J; junction bases left unmatched: 0. The CDR3 length is 12 residues. As DNA, the CDR3 is TGCAGCGTTGAAGCGGGAGGGGAGACCCAGTACTTC. Its protein is CSVEAGGETQYF. The whole variable domain, remainder taken from reference TRBV29-1 and TRBJ2-5, is SAVISQKPSRDICQRGTSLTIQCQVDSQVTMMFWYRQQPGQSLTLIATANQGSEATYESGFVIDKFPISRPNLTFSTLTVSNMSPEDSSIYLCSVEAGGETQYFGPGTRLLVL.

This chain links TRBV18 with TRBJ1-2, with 11 bases that match TRBD1. With V trimmed by 4 bases and J by 7 bases, 8 bases remained unmatched. The CDR3 is made up of 15 amino acids. Germline values: CDR1 KGHSH, CDR2 LQKENI. Here the CDR3 DNA reads TGTGCCAGCTCACGACCGGGACAGGGGGTAGGTGGCTACACCTTC. Its translation is CASSRPGQGVGGYTF.

This clone has more than one count but fewer than ten. Distinct nucleotide sequences in the sample also encode this CDR3. Here the CDR3 DNA reads TGTGCCAGTTTAGCGGGGGGATCCTACAATGAGCAGTTCTTC. The encoded protein is CASLAGGSYNEQFF. J is TRBJ2-1 and V is TRBV19; 10 bases are shared with TRBD2. V gave up 8 bases and J gave up 1 base; unmatched junction bases: 2. From germline, CDR1 is LNHDA and CDR2 SQIVND (reference sequence). This CDR3 contains 14 residues.

V is TRBV7-2 and J is TRBJ2-1; 13 nucleotides align to TRBD2. Germline trimming cut 1 base from V and 8 bases from J; bases unmatched to any gene: 5. Germline V gene sequence: CDR1 SGHTA, CDR2 FQGNSA. The CDR3 length is 16 residues. CDR3 amino acids: CASSLVGLAGSDEQFF. CDR3 DNA: TGTGCCAGCAGCTTAGTGGGACTAGCGGGGAGCGATGAGCAGTTCTTC.

The chain links TRBV5-1 to TRBJ1-4; D remains ambiguous. V was trimmed by 2 bases and J by 5 bases, leaving 16 bases between them. The length of the CDR3 is 16 residues. Germline CDR1 is SGHRS and CDR2 is YFSETQ. The CDR3 is CASSFKPPLTNEKLFF. The CDR3 DNA is TGCGCCAGCAGCTTCAAACCCCCCTTAACAAATGAAAAACTGTTTTTT.

V and J are TRBV11-2 and TRBJ2-1, with 12 bases identical to TRBD1. The CDR3 contains 14 residues. J lost 8 bases, V lost 5 bases, and 4 bases had no gene match. Germline V lookup: CDR1 SGHAT, CDR2 FQNNGV. CDR3 nucleotides: TGTGCCAGCAGCCCCCGGGACAGGGGGCATGAGCAGTTCTTC. It codes for CASSPRDRGHEQFF.

This clone was observed a few times. The chain links TRBV2 to TRBJ1-3; D is unclear. The CDR3 has 12 residues. Germline CDR1 and CDR2: SNHLY and FYNNEI. V was clipped by 6 bases and J by 16 bases, with 19 bases between them. The CDR3 sequence: CASRPDNHPNYF. In DNA form, the CDR3 reads TGTGCCAGCAGACCTGACAACCACCCCAATTATTTT.

This clone was recorded once. The chain joins TRBV27 to TRBJ2-7, with 7 bases matching TRBD1. The V and J ends lost 5 bases and 2 bases, in that order; junction bases with no gene match: 12. The CDR3 length is 16 residues. CDR1 and CDR2 from the germline V gene are MNHEY and SMNVEV (reference sequence). The CDR3 nucleotides read TGTGCCAGCAGTCTGGGGGTGGGACAGCTCGCCTACGAGCAGTACTTC. It specifies CASSLGVGQLAYEQYF.

This clone has only one observation. This chain joins TRBV5-1 and TRBJ2-3; possible D gene TRBD2, 5 bases. CDR3 size: 17 residues. Trimming cost V 3 bases and J 6 bases, with 23 bases left between them. The germline V gene encodes CDR1 SGHRS and CDR2 YFSETQ. The CDR3 nucleotides are TGCGCCAGCAGCTCCCTCCGCACTAGTTGGCGTGGGGATACGCAGTATTTT. It is translated as CASSSLRTSWRGDTQYF.

The genes are TRBV6-1 and TRBJ1-1; D ambiguous. Per the germline V gene, CDR1 is MNHNS and CDR2 is SASEGT. The CDR3 has 15 residues. Trimming removed 3 bases at V and 2 bases at J, with 13 bases between. CDR3 protein: CASSDAPGVNTEAFF. The CDR3 nucleotides are TGTGCCAGCAGTGACGCGCCGGGAGTAAACACTGAAGCTTTCTTT.

This clone has just a few counts. CDR3 protein: CASSLDRESPLHF. CDR3 bases: TGTGCCAGCAGCTTAGACAGAGAGTCACCCCTCCACTTT. The chain joins TRBV7-2 to TRBJ1-6, with D unresolved. The germline CDR1 and CDR2 sequences are SGHTA and FQGNSA. The CDR3 has 13 residues. The V end was cut by 1 base, the J end by 10 bases, with 8 bases between.

The chain uses TRBV6-1 and TRBJ1-3; possibly TRBD1 for D (5 bases). The germline V and J ends were trimmed by 2 bases and 4 bases, with 6 bases remaining between them. The CDR3 is made up of 13 amino acids. The germline CDR1 and CDR2 sequences are MNHNS and SASEGT. CDR3 DNA: TGTGCCAGCAGTGAACGGACAGGAAACACCATATATTTT. Amino acid sequence: CASSERTGNTIYF.

The rearrangement links TRBV18 to TRBJ2-7; D call uncertain. Germline V gene lookup returns CDR1 KGHSH and CDR2 LQKENI. The CDR3 extends over 16 amino acids. Trimming took off 4 bases at V and 6 bases at J, with 22 bases between the two ends. The DNA of the CDR3 is TGTGCCAGCTCACGCTCCTCGGTAAACTCTTTACGCGAGCAGTACTTC. Its translation is CASSRSSVNSLREQYF. The entire variable domain, with the rest obtained from reference TRBV18 and TRBJ2-7, is as follows: NAGVMQNPRHLVRRRGQEARLRCSPMKGHSHVYWYRQLPEEGLKFMVYLQKENIIDESGMPKERFSAEFPKEGPSILRIQQVVRGDSAAYFCASSRSSVNSLREQYFGPGTRLTVT.

This clone was detected once. The rearrangement links TRBV5-4 to TRBJ2-5; TRBD2 matches at 8 bases. V was pared by 2 bases and J by 2 bases, with 11 bases of the junction left unmatched. The CDR3 is made up of 17 amino acids. Per germline, CDR1 SGHNT and CDR2 YYREEE (reference sequence). This chain's CDR3 is CASSFGGGRGGQETQYF. CDR3 bases: TGTGCCAGCAGCTTCGGCGGGGGTCGGGGGGGACAAGAGACCCAGTACTTC.

The rearrangement joins TRBV7-2 to TRBJ2-7; 10 bases fit TRBD1. Germline CDR1 SGHTA, CDR2 FQGNSA. The V segment lost 5 bases and the J segment 6 bases; nucleotides outside the gene matches: 7. The CDR3 totals 14 residues. CDR3 in amino acids: CASSRDRGSGEQYF. The CDR3 nucleotides are TGTGCCAGCAGCCGGGACAGGGGTTCAGGCGAGCAGTACTTC.

The V call is TRBV5-8, the J call TRBJ1-4, with D unclear. The V gene lost 4 bases and the J gene lost 8 bases, with 15 bases spanning the gap. Germline values: CDR1 SGHTS, CDR2 YDEGEE. The CDR3 has 14 residues. This CDR3 is CASSDGGKQEKLFF. CDR3 nucleotides: TGTGCCAGCAGCGACGGCGGGAAACAGGAAAAACTGTTTTTT.

This sequence joins TRBV29-1 and TRBJ1-2; 9 bases agree with TRBD1. The CDR3 runs to 13 residues. The V gene end was trimmed by 4 bases and the J gene end by 7 bases; junction bases not matched to a gene: 7. CDR1 is SQVTM, CDR2 ANQGSEA, per germline. The CDR3 loop reads CSVGWTGESGYTF. DNA of the CDR3: TGCAGCGTTGGATGGACAGGGGAAAGTGGCTACACCTTC.

This clone occurred a few times. CDR3 DNA: TGCGCCAGCAGCCCGGACAGGGGGCGCGACGGCTACACCTTC. Amino acid sequence: CASSPDRGRDGYTF. This chain links TRBV4-3 with TRBJ1-2; TRBD1 agrees at 11 bases. Germline lookup yields CDR1 LGHNA and CDR2 YSLEER. This CDR3 has 14 residues. J lost 8 bases, V lost 4 bases, and 6 bases had no gene match.

The chain joins TRBV5-5 to TRBJ2-7, with 8 nucleotides matching TRBD1. The J segment lost 4 bases and the V segment lost 0 bases, leaving 6 bases of the junction unmatched. The CDR3 totals 15 residues. CDR1 is SGHKS and CDR2 is YYEKEE in the germline V gene (reference sequence). CDR3 sequence (DNA): TGTGCCAGCAGCTTGGCCTCAGGGGGCCAGTACGAGCAGTACTTC. Protein sequence: CASSLASGGQYEQYF.

J is TRBJ2-3 and V is TRBV4-3, with TRBD1 as a possible D gene (8 bases). Germline V CDR1 and CDR2: LGHNA, YSLEER. Trimming stripped 2 bases from V and 1 base from J, with 16 bases between. CDR3 length equals 17 residues. CDR3 in DNA: TGCGCCAGCAGCCAATCCTTTACAGGGGGGGGCACAGATACGCAGTATTTT. Protein: CASSQSFTGGGTDTQYF.

V usage is TRBV28 and J usage is TRBJ1-3; 8 nucleotides match TRBD1. With 6 bases clipped from V and 2 bases from J, the junction kept 9 bases outside the gene matches. CDR1 is MDHEN, CDR2 SYDVKM, per germline. The CDR3 spans 16 residues. For the CDR3, the DNA is TGTGCCAGCAGCCCACCAGGGGGCCTCACTGGAAACACCATATATTTT. Its protein is CASSPPGGLTGNTIYF.

This chain connects TRBV7-3 to TRBJ2-1; D gene unclear. CDR1 SGHTA and CDR2 FQGTGA come from the germline V gene. This CDR3 spans 14 amino acids. Between the trimmed V and J ends, which lost 0 bases and 9 bases, there was a span of 12 bases. CDR3 in amino acids: CASSLTSVRAEQFF. CDR3 DNA: TGTGCCAGCAGCTTAACTAGTGTCCGTGCTGAGCAGTTCTTC.

The rearrangement uses TRBV6-5 and TRBJ1-1; TRBD1 is a possible D gene (5 bases). V was clipped by 2 bases and J by 5 bases, with 15 bases between them. The CDR3 contains 15 residues. Germline V gene data show CDR1 as MNHEY and CDR2 as SVGAGI. The CDR3 loop reads CASSYVSGGGTEAFF. DNA of the CDR3: TGTGCCAGCAGTTACGTATCCGGGGGTGGGACTGAAGCTTTCTTT.

V is TRBV6-6 and J is TRBJ1-3, with 7 nucleotides matching TRBD1. Germline assignment: CDR1 MNHNY and CDR2 SVGAGI (reference sequence). Trimming cost V 9 bases and J 2 bases; bases outside gene matches: 7. The length of the CDR3 is 14 residues. The CDR3 here is CASGQASTGNTIYF. In DNA, the CDR3 is TGTGCCAGTGGACAGGCCTCTACTGGAAACACCATATATTTT.

The chain couples TRBV7-2 to TRBJ1-5; D not resolved. CDR3 size: 14 residues. Germline loops: CDR1 SGHTA, CDR2 FQGNSA. The V gene lost 3 bases and the J gene lost 7 bases, with 13 bases spanning the gap. As DNA, the CDR3 is TGTGCCAGCAGCTTGGGGAGGACCGGCCAGCCCCAGCATTTT. Its translation: CASSLGRTGQPQHF.

The rearrangement links TRBV7-9 to TRBJ2-2, with 11 positions matching TRBD2. The CDR3 runs 17 residues. Trimming took 5 bases from V and 1 from J; bases not matched to a gene: 6. Germline V gene sequence: CDR1 SEHNR, CDR2 FQNEAQ (reference sequence). The CDR3 sequence is CASSTRLAGLNTGELFF. The CDR3 bases are TGTGCCAGCAGCACCCGACTAGCGGGACTGAACACCGGGGAGCTGTTTTTT.

This clone was observed a single time. DNA for the CDR3: TGCGCCAGCAGCCAAGAAAAAGCGGGACTTGCAGAAGCTTTCTTT. It codes for CASSQEKAGLAEAFF. The V and J genes are TRBV4-1 and TRBJ1-1; D may be TRBD1 (5 bases). V was pared by 0 bases and J by 8 bases, with 16 bases between. The germline CDR1 and CDR2 sequences are MGHRA and YSYEKL. This CDR3 contains 15 residues.

The rearrangement uses TRBV7-9 and TRBJ2-7; 7 bases fit TRBD1. The ends lost 6 bases at V and 0 bases at J; junction bases unmatched: 8. The CDR3 is 15 residues long. CDR1 SEHNR and CDR2 FQNEAQ come from the germline V gene (reference sequence). CDR3 sequence: CASSHRGPTSYEQYF. CDR3 nucleotide sequence: TGTGCCAGCAGTCACAGGGGCCCTACCTCCTACGAGCAGTACTTC.

The chain has TRBV18 and TRBJ2-7; no clear D gene. The V gene lost 2 bases and the J gene lost 2 bases, with 7 bases spanning the gap. CDR3 length equals 13 residues. Germline lookup yields CDR1 KGHSH and CDR2 LQKENI. CDR3 bases: TGTGCCAGCTCACCAGCGATCGCCTACGAGCAGTACTTC. Its translation: CASSPAIAYEQYF. Combining the CDR3 with reference TRBV18 and TRBJ2-7 gives the whole variable domain NAGVMQNPRHLVRRRGQEARLRCSPMKGHSHVYWYRQLPEEGLKFMVYLQKENIIDESGMPKERFSAEFPKEGPSILRIQQVVRGDSAAYFCASSPAIAYEQYFGPGTRLTVT.

This chain connects TRBV30 to TRBJ2-7; tentative D call: TRBD1 (6 bases). V was trimmed by 4 bases and J by 3 bases, leaving 16 bases between them. Germline values: CDR1 GTSNPN, CDR2 SVGIG (reference sequence). The CDR3 contains 14 residues. CDR3 in amino acids: CAWNPDSYSYEQYF. CDR3 in DNA: TGTGCCTGGAACCCGGACAGTTACAGCTACGAGCAGTACTTC.